The 8 T cell receptor beta chains below all came from one sample that was sequenced in a study of blood T cell repertoires in COVID-19. This table comes from immunoSEQ multiplex PCR, and its TCRdb copy is limited to in-frame clones, with some not included. The sample contains roughly 120,000 clones, approximately 84% of which appear only once. Material for sequencing was peripheral blood. The origin of the receptors is a man in his 70s with acute or convalescent COVID-19.

The chain links TRBV11-2 to TRBJ1-2; 7 bases are shared with TRBD1. With V trimmed by 5 bases and J by 6 bases, 6 bases remained unmatched. The germline V gene has CDR1 SGHAT and CDR2 FQNNGV. The CDR3 loop spans 13 amino acids. The CDR3 region has the DNA TGTGCCAGCAGCCTCGGACAGGAAGATGGCTACACCTTC. It translates to CASSLGQEDGYTF.

The CDR3 sequence is CAIARHGSDYTF. CDR3 nucleotide sequence: TGTGCCATAGCTCGACACGGCTCGGACTACACCTTC. The gene calls are TRBV10-3 and TRBJ1-2, with unresolved D. Germline V gives CDR1 ENHRY, CDR2 SYGVKD. The CDR3 spans 12 residues. With 9 bases removed from V and 10 bases from J, the gap between germline ends came to 18 bases.

The V gene is TRBV12-3 or TRBV12-4, the J gene TRBJ2-7; D possibly corresponds to TRBD1 (6 bases). Trimming took off 6 bases at V and 5 bases at J, with 14 bases between the two ends. This CDR3 is built from 13 residues. CDR3: CASRRTGTNEQYF. CDR3 DNA sequence: TGTGCCAGCAGGCGGACCGGGACAAACGAGCAGTACTTC.

The chain combines TRBV10-3 with TRBJ1-5; D possibly corresponds to TRBD1 (6 bases). The V gene's germline CDR1 is ENHRY and CDR2 SYGVKD. V was shortened by 10 bases and J by 1 base, with 11 bases between the two germline ends. The CDR3 runs 13 residues. The CDR3 coding sequence is TGTGCCACCGCAGGGGTGAGCAATCAGCCCCAGCATTTT. Protein product: CATAGVSNQPQHF.

A single count supports this clone. The chain has TRBV5-1 and TRBJ2-7, with 8 bases matching TRBD1. V shed 1 base and J 2 bases; nucleotides not matched to a gene: 5. The length of the CDR3 is 15 residues. The germline V gene has CDR1 SGHRS and CDR2 YFSETQ. CDR3 sequence: CASSLRTGLPYEQYF. In nucleotides, the CDR3 is TGCGCCAGCAGCTTGAGGACAGGGCTCCCCTACGAGCAGTACTTC.

This clone was recorded a few times. The chain is built from TRBV2 and TRBJ2-5; D is uncertain. From germline, CDR1 is SNHLY and CDR2 FYNNEI. The CDR3 has 13 residues. V lost 1 base, J lost 10 bases, and 13 bases lay in between. CDR3 region: CASSEGGGSIQYF. The DNA of the CDR3 is TGTGCCAGCAGTGAAGGAGGCGGTAGTATCCAGTACTTC.

The genes are TRBV5-1 and TRBJ1-2; D may be TRBD1 (5 bases). Germline values: CDR1 SGHRS, CDR2 YFSETQ. CDR3 length equals 13 residues. V was shortened by 2 bases and J by 4 bases, with 9 bases between the two germline ends. The CDR3 coding sequence is TGCGCCAGCAGCTTACTCGGGGGCTATGGCTACACCTTC. Amino acid sequence: CASSLLGGYGYTF.

This rearrangement joins TRBV6-6 to TRBJ2-5; 10 positions match TRBD2. The CDR3 totals 14 residues. Germline V gives CDR1 MNHNY, CDR2 SVGAGI (reference sequence). The J segment lost 3 bases and the V segment lost 7 bases, leaving 5 bases of the junction unmatched. Here the CDR3 reads CASKQRGGEETQYF. In DNA, the CDR3 is TGTGCCAGCAAACAGCGGGGGGGCGAAGAGACCCAGTACTTC.